One sample yielded the 29 T cell receptor beta chains listed below, sequenced in a study of OX40 agonist ivuxolimab in advanced cancers. The library was obtained by the immunoSEQ multiplex PCR assay. As stored in TCRdb, this immuneACCESS dataset retains in-frame rearrangements with V and J assigned. A fraction of the clones does not appear; measured against another copy, unresolved V genes explain less than half of the discrepancy, and the remainder lacks a known reason. Here the sample has 65,000 to 80,000 clones; around 87% occur a single time. Approximately 0.99% of the sample lies in the top ten. This material consisted of CD4+ or CD8+ T cells sorted from blood, taken in a trial of the OX40 agonist ivuxolimab. The receptors stem from an adult with an advanced solid tumor such as melanoma, head and neck, liver or kidney cancer.

J is TRBJ2-3 and V is TRBV10-1, with TRBD2 matching 7 bases. The CDR3 runs to 15 residues. Germline CDR1 WNHNN, CDR2 SYGVQD (reference sequence). The V and J ends lost 4 bases and 2 bases, in that order; junction bases with no gene match: 6. This chain's CDR3 is CASSGLAEITDTQYF. For the CDR3, the DNA is TGCGCCAGCAGTGGTCTAGCGGAAATCACAGATACGCAGTATTTT.

The rearrangement uses TRBV10-3 and TRBJ2-7, with 11 nucleotides matching TRBD2. Germline assignment: CDR1 ENHRY and CDR2 SYGVKD. After removal of 3 bases from V and 2 bases from J, the junction contained 6 bases not matched to a gene. The CDR3 length is 16 residues. CDR3 amino acids: CAISDPQLAGAYEQYF. The CDR3 DNA reads TGTGCCATCAGTGACCCGCAACTAGCGGGGGCCTACGAGCAGTACTTC.

The chain has TRBV9 and TRBJ2-1, with TRBD2 matching 8 bases. The length of the CDR3 is 15 residues. The junction had 7 bases not matched to a gene; V was cut back by 4 bases and J by 4 bases. Germline V CDR1 and CDR2: SGDLS, YYNGEE. The CDR3 nucleotides are TGTGCCAGCAGCCGCCTGACTAGCGATTACAATGAGCAGTTCTTC. This encodes CASSRLTSDYNEQFF.

The chain is built from TRBV2 and TRBJ2-3; D is possibly TRBD2 (7 bases). Germline CDR1 and CDR2: SNHLY and FYNNEI. The CDR3 covers 15 residues. Between the trimmed V and J ends, which lost 6 bases and 1 base, there was a span of 14 bases. The CDR3 DNA is TGTGCCAGCAGGGCGGGGGCTAGCGGCACAGATACGCAGTATTTT. Its translation: CASRAGASGTDTQYF.

The rearrangement uses TRBV11-1 and TRBJ1-1, with D unclear. CDR1 and CDR2 (germline): SGHAT, FQDESV (reference sequence). V gave up 0 bases and J gave up 0 bases, with 8 bases separating them. The CDR3 loop spans 15 amino acids. CDR3: CASSLARTVNTEAFF. In nucleotides, the CDR3 is TGTGCCAGCAGCTTAGCTAGGACGGTGAACACTGAAGCTTTCTTT.

The V call is TRBV19, the J call TRBJ1-4; 7 bases match TRBD1. Germline V gives CDR1 LNHDA, CDR2 SQIVND (reference sequence). The CDR3 extends over 15 amino acids. With 5 bases clipped from V and 6 bases from J, the junction kept 9 bases outside the gene matches. The CDR3 spells CASSPRQGYYEKLFF. The CDR3 DNA reads TGTGCCAGTAGTCCACGACAGGGTTATTATGAAAAACTGTTTTTT.

The CDR3 region has the DNA TGTGCCAGCAGTAGCGGGATTTCCGGGGAGCTGTTTTTT. Its translation: CASSSGISGELFF. This chain links TRBV25-1 with TRBJ2-2, with 7 bases that match TRBD2. CDR1 is MGHDK and CDR2 is SYGVNS in the germline V gene. This CDR3 contains 13 residues. V shed 5 bases, J shed 6 bases, and the junction held 3 bases outside the gene matches.

The chain has TRBV21-1 and TRBJ2-7. TRBV21-1 is noted as a pseudogene. The length of the CDR3 is 16 residues. As DNA, the CDR3 is TGTGCCACCCTAATCCCGGGGCAGACCCCATATTGCGAGCAGTACTTC. Amino acids: CATLIPGQTPYCEQYF.

J is TRBJ1-2 and V is TRBV7-2, with TRBD1 matching 9 bases. The ends lost 5 bases at V and 0 bases at J; junction bases unmatched: 10. CDR1 is SGHTA, CDR2 FQGNSA, per germline. This CDR3 is built from 17 residues. As DNA, the CDR3 is TGTGCCAGCAGCCGTTATTGGACAGGGGAAGCTAACTATGGCTACACCTTC. Residues: CASSRYWTGEANYGYTF. Together with reference TRBV7-2 and TRBJ1-2, the CDR3 gives the full variable domain: GAGVSQSPSNKVTEKGKDVELRCDPISGHTALYWYRQSLGQGLEFLIYFQGNSAPDKSGLPSDRFSAERTGGSVSTLTIQRTQQEDSAVYLCASSRYWTGEANYGYTFGSGTRLTVV.

The rearrangement links TRBV6-1 to TRBJ2-1, with 8 bases that match TRBD2. CDR3 length equals 15 residues. J gave up 8 bases and V 8 bases, and 14 bases lay outside the gene matches. CDR1 is MNHNS and CDR2 is SASEGT in the germline V gene. CDR3 nucleotide sequence: TGTGCCAGCCAGGAACCCTACAGCGGGGGCTATGAGCAGTTCTTC. Its protein product is CASQEPYSGGYEQFF.

The chain recombines TRBV4-1 with TRBJ2-3; TRBD2 matches at 8 bases. The CDR3 runs to 17 residues. Germline trimming cut 1 base from V and 5 bases from J; bases unmatched to any gene: 11. CDR1 and CDR2 from the germline V gene are MGHRA and YSYEKL. The CDR3 reads CASSQGGLGLSQDTQYF. The DNA for the CDR3 is TGCGCCAGCAGCCAAGGGGGACTAGGGCTTTCCCAAGATACGCAGTATTTT.

This rearrangement joins TRBV5-6 to TRBJ2-2; D uncertain. Trimming removed 2 bases from V and 1 base from J, with 9 bases in between. There are 15 residues in the CDR3. In germline, CDR1 is SGHDT, CDR2 YYEEEE. The DNA for the CDR3 is TGTGCCAGCAGCTTATCAGACAAGAACACCGGGGAGCTGTTTTTT. Protein product: CASSLSDKNTGELFF.

The chain combines TRBV30 with TRBJ2-1; D may be TRBD1 (5 bases). Germline V gene lookup returns CDR1 GTSNPN and CDR2 SVGIG (reference sequence). V shed 0 bases and J shed 3 bases, with 9 bases lying between them. This CDR3 comprises 14 residues. The CDR3 spells CAWSVWTNYNEQFF. As DNA, the CDR3 is TGTGCCTGGAGTGTGTGGACAAACTACAATGAGCAGTTCTTC. Based on the CDR3 plus reference TRBV30 and TRBJ2-1, the full variable domain is SQTIHQWPATLVQPVGSPLSLECTVEGTSNPNLYWYRQAAGRGLQLLFYSVGIGQISSEVPQNLSASRPQDRQFILSSKKLLLSDSGFYLCAWSVWTNYNEQFFGPGTRLTVL.

V and J are TRBV2 and TRBJ2-7, with TRBD2 matching over 13 bases. The CDR3 spans 15 residues. V trimming: 3 bases; J trimming: 3 bases; junction bases outside the gene matches: 2. Germline V gene sequence: CDR1 SNHLY, CDR2 FYNNEI. The CDR3: CASSDGLAGVYEQYF. In DNA, the CDR3 is TGTGCCAGCAGTGACGGACTAGCGGGGGTCTACGAGCAGTACTTC.

This clone came up once. CDR3 in amino acids: CASSLYGDNEQFF. The CDR3 nucleotides are TGTGCCAGCAGCTTATACGGAGACAATGAGCAGTTCTTC. The chain uses TRBV7-2 and TRBJ2-1; D is ambiguous. Between the trimmed V and J ends, which lost 2 bases and 5 bases, there was a span of 7 bases. The CDR3 has 13 amino acids. Germline CDR1 reads SGHTA; CDR2 reads FQGNSA.

A remark on this clone: The same CDR3 arises from other DNA sequences in this sample as well. The chain recombines TRBV2 with TRBJ2-1; D is possibly TRBD1 (7 bases). The ends were cut back, 7 bases at V and 1 base at J, with 14 bases in the middle. Germline CDR1 SNHLY, CDR2 FYNNEI. This CDR3 spans 15 amino acids. CDR3 nucleotide sequence: TGTGCCAGCACACAATCAGGGGGGTCCTACAATGAGCAGTTCTTC. It translates to CASTQSGGSYNEQFF.

The chain combines TRBV15 with TRBJ2-5; no definite D call. The CDR3 sequence is 12 residues long. Germline CDR1 LNHNV, CDR2 YYDKDF (reference sequence). Trimming pared 5 bases from V and 5 bases from J, leaving 9 bases between. CDR3 sequence (DNA): TGTGCCACCAGCCGAAAAGGGGAGACCCAGTACTTC. This gives the protein CATSRKGETQYF.

The chain uses TRBV2 and TRBJ2-1; D is ambiguous. The CDR3 has 12 residues. Between the trimmed V and J ends, which lost 1 base and 9 bases, there was a span of 7 bases. The germline CDR1 and CDR2 sequences are SNHLY and FYNNEI. This chain's CDR3 is CASSEELGEQFF. As DNA, the CDR3 is TGTGCCAGCAGTGAAGAACTCGGTGAGCAGTTCTTC.

This chain joins TRBV11-2 and TRBJ2-5; unclear D gene. Germline assignment: CDR1 SGHAT and CDR2 FQNNGV. V lost 5 bases, J lost 4 bases, and 17 bases lay in between. The length of the CDR3 is 15 residues. This chain's CDR3 is CASSSWAMRGETQYF. CDR3 nucleotide sequence: TGTGCCAGCAGCAGTTGGGCCATGAGAGGAGAGACCCAGTACTTC.

V and J are TRBV19 and TRBJ2-7; no reliable D call. CDR1 and CDR2 (germline): LNHDA, SQIVND (reference sequence). CDR3 size: 14 residues. The V gene lost 3 bases and the J gene lost 2 bases, with 11 bases spanning the gap. CDR3 residues: CASSILAETYEQYF. The CDR3 bases are TGTGCCAGTAGTATTTTGGCGGAAACCTACGAGCAGTACTTC. The variable domain in full, with the rest retrieved from reference TRBV19 and TRBJ2-7, is DGGITQSPKYLFRKEGQNVTLSCEQNLNHDAMYWYRQDPGQGLRLIYYSQIVNDFQKGDIAEGYSVSREKKESFPLTVTSAQKNPTAFYLCASSILAETYEQYFGPGTRLTVT.

This clone was counted a single time. The chain employs TRBV2 and TRBJ2-2; D gene ambiguous. The germline V gene encodes CDR1 SNHLY and CDR2 FYNNEI. The V and J ends lost 5 bases and 3 bases respectively, with 4 bases between them. The CDR3 has 12 amino acids. CDR3 region: CASSFDTGELFF. In DNA, the CDR3 is TGTGCCAGCAGTTTCGACACCGGGGAGCTGTTTTTT.

The J gene is TRBJ2-7, the V gene TRBV5-5, with a tentative D call TRBD2 (5 bases). Germline CDR1 is SGHKS and CDR2 is YYEKEE (reference sequence). CDR3 length: 14 residues. The V and J ends lost 0 bases and 2 bases respectively, with 9 bases between them. The CDR3 reads CASSLGAAAYEQYF. The CDR3 bases are TGTGCCAGCAGCTTGGGTGCAGCGGCCTACGAGCAGTACTTC.

This clone has only a few counts. CDR3: CAKQNAGTKSYEQYF. The CDR3 DNA reads TGTGCAAAGCAGAACGCAGGGACAAAGTCCTACGAGCAGTACTTC. This sequence joins TRBV27 and TRBJ2-7; perhaps TRBD1 as D (6 bases). The CDR3 runs to 15 residues. The germline V gene encodes CDR1 MNHEY and CDR2 SMNVEV (reference sequence).

This chain joins TRBV30 and TRBJ2-3, with D uncertain. The CDR3 totals 13 residues. Trimming removed 1 base from V and 8 bases from J, with 13 bases in between. Per germline, CDR1 GTSNPN and CDR2 SVGIG (reference sequence). CDR3 DNA: TGTGCCTGGAGTGCAGAAATCTCGGGTACGCAGTATTTT. This translates into CAWSAEISGTQYF.

The chain employs TRBV27 and TRBJ2-7; TRBD1 might be the D (6 bases). The CDR3 has 14 amino acids. Germline lookup yields CDR1 MNHEY and CDR2 SMNVEV (reference sequence). V gave up 5 bases and J gave up 0 bases, with 11 bases separating them. CDR3 DNA: TGTGCCAGCAGTCCCCTGGGGGCCTCCTACGAGCAGTACTTC. Translated, it gives CASSPLGASYEQYF.

The genes are TRBV21-1 and TRBJ2-7. TRBV21-1 is noted as a pseudogene. This CDR3 has 16 residues. The CDR3: CASSKGTHLSIYEQYF. The CDR3 coding sequence is TGTGCCAGCAGCAAAGGGACCCACCTTTCCATTTACGAGCAGTACTTC.

The chain couples TRBV28 to TRBJ2-5; 12 bases are a match to TRBD2. The CDR3 covers 15 residues. V trimming: 2 bases; J trimming: 4 bases; junction bases outside the gene matches: 2. CDR1 is MDHEN, CDR2 SYDVKM, per germline. The CDR3 coding sequence is TGTGCCAGCAGTTTAAGGACTAGCGGGACAGAGACCCAGTACTTC. This codes for CASSLRTSGTETQYF.

This clone is a singleton in its sample. This chain uses TRBV11-3 with TRBJ1-1; the D gene is possibly TRBD1 (5 bases). CDR3 length: 14 residues. V lost 5 bases, J lost 3 bases, and 13 bases lay in between. The V gene's germline CDR1 is SGHNT and CDR2 YENEEA. The CDR3 coding sequence is TGTGCCAGCAGCCAACATGGAGGGGACACTGAAGCTTTCTTT. Its translation: CASSQHGGDTEAFF.

The genes are TRBV7-9 and TRBJ1-2; 12 nucleotides match TRBD1. This CDR3 has 14 residues. Germline CDR1 SEHNR, CDR2 FQNEAQ (reference sequence). V lost 5 bases, J lost 7 bases, and 5 bases stayed unmatched. CDR3 in amino acids: CASSRDRGPIGYTF. The DNA for the CDR3 is TGTGCCAGCAGCCGGGACAGGGGGCCTATTGGCTACACCTTC.